This T cell receptor (beta chain) stems from a study of control samples from healthy donors and cancer patients. Generated by immunoSEQ multiplex PCR, the TCRdb table keeps only in-frame clones and is missing some. The table includes around 180,000 clones, around 88% detected once. The CDR3 is 16 amino acids. Germline lookup yields CDR1 MDHEN and CDR2 SYDVKM. The V and J ends lost 1 base and 3 bases, in that order; junction bases with no gene match: 5. This sequence was found in a woman in her 30s in good health. Sample: blood. The V call is TRBV28, the J call TRBJ1-1; TRBD1 agrees at 10 bases. In DNA, the CDR3 is TGTGCCAGCAGTTTATTTCCGGGACAGGGGTACACTGAAGCTTTCTTT. The encoded protein is CASSLFPGQGYTEAFF.